The clone carrying this TCR beta chain was counted a few times. The germline V and J ends were trimmed by 6 bases and 3 bases, with 15 bases remaining between them. The CDR3 covers 15 residues. These data are taken from a study of Graves' ophthalmopathy and Graves' hyperthyroidism. Amplifying from RNA transcripts, the study obtained TCR beta CDR3 regions. RT-PCR in the first round used HTBI primers; a second-round multiplex PCR followed. TCRdb re-derived calls from the multiplex PCR reads in MiXCR, one entry per CDR3 protein. Here the sample spans about 740,000 distinct CDR3 sequences, roughly 41% being singletons.

Specimen: peripheral blood. The V and J genes are TRBV12-3 or TRBV12-4 and TRBJ1-5; D is possibly TRBD1 (6 bases). The clonotype originates from an adult man with Graves' ophthalmopathy. CDR3 nucleotides: TGTGCCAGCAGGGGGGCGGGCATCCCCAATCAGCCCCAGCATTTT. Translation: CASRGAGIPNQPQHF.